This T cell receptor beta chain emerged from a study of cytomegalovirus exposure and HLA in healthy donors. Study-level results: Cytomegalovirus-associated TCR beta chains were listed, numbering over 150.

PCR involved 60 Vbeta and 13 Jbeta primers. Some clones are missing from TCRdb's copy, which holds only in-frame ones; the method was immunoSEQ multiplex PCR. The profile shows about 160,000 clones, over 60% of them singletons. In regard to this clone: Antigen: not known.

The CDR3 length is 15 residues. The ends lost 4 bases at V and 0 bases at J; junction bases unmatched: 3. The germline V gene encodes CDR1 SGDLS and CDR2 YYNGEE. The TCR was taken from a woman aged 25 to 39 in good health and CMV-seronegative. The chain employs TRBV9 and TRBJ2-1; 8 bases line up with TRBD2. Sequencing input: PBMCs. CDR3 DNA sequence: TGTGCCAGCAGCACCAGCGGGGGCTCCTACAATGAGCAGTTCTTC. It translates to CASSTSGGSYNEQFF.